The 22 T cell receptor beta chains below all came from one sample that was sequenced in a study of follicular helper T cells after annual influenza vaccination. Here immunoSEQ multiplex PCR was the method, and the copy in TCRdb shows in-frame clones only, minus some. Among more than 10,000 clones, more than 65% were seen once, and the ten largest hold 0.8% to 0.95%. This sample's time point: 2014-2015 season, pre-vaccination. The source material was CXCR5- memory CD4+ T cells sorted from blood, sampled on the day of influenza vaccination. The origin of the receptors is an adult who received the influenza vaccine.

This clone was seen a few times. The final CDR3 position lacks the conserved phenylalanine or tryptophan, pointing to a likely read error. The limits of the CDR3 on the DNA are not certain, so only TCRdb's listed CDR3 is given. CDR3 region: CASSQDASL. V gene TRBV14 combines with J gene TRBJ2-7; the table assigns TRBD2, which was not confirmed against the DNA. The CDR3 has 9 residues if both end residues are counted. Per the germline V gene, CDR1 is SGHDN and CDR2 is FVKESK.

The sample holds a few counts of this clone. The V and J genes are TRBV2 and TRBJ2-7; tentative D call: TRBD1 (6 bases). V was clipped by 5 bases and J by 3 bases, with 8 bases between them. The length of the CDR3 is 12 residues. Looked up from germline, CDR1 is SNHLY and CDR2 is FYNNEI. The CDR3 is CASSRDNYEQYF. The CDR3 coding sequence is TGTGCCAGCAGTCGGGACAACTACGAGCAGTACTTC. The whole variable domain, filled in from reference TRBV2 and TRBJ2-7, reads EPEVTQTPSHQVTQMGQEVILRCVPISNHLYFYWYRQILGQKVEFLVSFYNNEISEKSEIFDDQFSVERPDGSNFTLKIRSTKLEDSAMYFCASSRDNYEQYFGPGTRLTVT.

For the CDR3, the DNA is TGTGCCACCAGCAGAGAAGGAGGGAATCAGCCCCAGCATTTT. It yields the protein CATSREGGNQPQHF. V gene TRBV15 combines with J gene TRBJ1-5; D gene uncertain. V was clipped by 0 bases and J by 4 bases, with 7 bases between them. Per germline, CDR1 LNHNV and CDR2 YYDKDF (reference sequence). The CDR3 runs 14 residues. The entire variable domain, with the rest obtained from reference TRBV15 and TRBJ1-5, is as follows: DAMVIQNPRYQVTQFGKPVTLSCSQTLNHNVMYWYQQKSSQAPKLLFHYYDKDFNNEADTPDNFQSRRPNTSFCFLDIRSPGLGDTAMYLCATSREGGNQPQHFGDGTRLSIL.

The chain has TRBV27 and TRBJ2-7; perhaps TRBD2 as D (6 bases). Germline V gene sequence: CDR1 MNHEY, CDR2 SMNVEV (reference sequence). V dropped 6 bases and J dropped 6 bases, with 15 bases sitting between them. The CDR3 runs to 13 residues. This CDR3 is CASSLDRGFEQYF. The CDR3 DNA is TGTGCCAGCAGCTTGGATCGGGGGTTCGAGCAGTACTTC.

This chain uses TRBV6-1 with TRBJ2-2, with 8 bases aligning to TRBD2. Looked up from germline, CDR1 is MNHNS and CDR2 is SASEGT. J gave up 0 bases and V 4 bases, and 1 base lay outside the gene matches. The CDR3 runs 15 residues. Written as DNA, the CDR3 is TGTGCCAGCAGTGTAGCGGGGACGAACACCGGGGAGCTGTTTTTT. Translation: CASSVAGTNTGELFF.

The chain uses TRBV5-4 and TRBJ2-5, with TRBD2 identical over 8 bases. The CDR3 runs 14 residues. Germline CDR1 and CDR2: SGHNT and YYREEE (reference sequence). V was clipped by 7 bases and J by 5 bases; unmatched bases: 10. The CDR3 DNA sequence: TGTGCCAGCGGCCCCGGGGGGGCCTTGGAGACCCAGTACTTC. It encodes CASGPGGALETQYF.

The J gene is TRBJ2-1, the V gene TRBV6-5; no reliable D call. The CDR3 has 13 amino acids. Per germline, CDR1 MNHEY and CDR2 SVGAGI. With 6 bases removed from V and 7 bases from J, the gap between germline ends came to 13 bases. The CDR3 DNA follows: TGTGCCAGCAGCCGCCCTCTTCGAAATGAGCAGTTCTTC. Its protein product is CASSRPLRNEQFF.

Notes on this clone: The junction departs from germline at one end; a sequencing error may be responsible. The gene calls are TRBV7-6 and TRBJ2-2, with D perhaps TRBD1 or TRBD2 (5 bases each). Germline V gene lookup returns CDR1 SGHVS and CDR2 FNYEAQ. The CDR3 extends over 15 amino acids. The CDR3 is CASSLVVGEAGELLF. In nucleotides, the CDR3 is TGTGCCAGCAGCTTAGTAGTAGGGGAAGCCGGGGAGCTGCTTTTT. The variable domain in full, with the rest retrieved from reference TRBV7-6 and TRBJ2-2, is GAGVSQSPRYKVTKRGQDVALRCDPISGHVSLYWYRQALGQGPEFLTYFNYEAQQDKSGLPNDRFSAERPEGSISTLTIQRTEQRDSAMYRCASSLVVGEAGELLFGEGSRLTVL.

This clone was seen a single time. V usage is TRBV19 and J usage is TRBJ2-1, with 10 bases identical to TRBD2. V trimming: 7 bases; J trimming: 3 bases; junction bases outside the gene matches: 6. The CDR3 loop spans 15 amino acids. Germline loops: CDR1 LNHDA, CDR2 SQIVND (reference sequence). The CDR3 region is CASTLRTSGYNEQFF. The CDR3 DNA reads as TGTGCCAGTACCCTTCGGACTAGCGGCTACAATGAGCAGTTCTTC.

The chain has TRBV28 and TRBJ1-2; 9 positions agree with TRBD1. CDR3 length equals 15 residues. The germline gives CDR1 MDHEN, CDR2 SYDVKM. V lost 0 bases to trimming and J lost 6 bases; unmatched junction nucleotides: 5. CDR3 region: CASSLWGTGTHGYTF. CDR3 nucleotides: TGTGCCAGCAGTTTATGGGGGACAGGGACCCATGGCTACACCTTC.

The V gene is TRBV7-2, the J gene TRBJ1-3; TRBD1 matches 7 bases. Germline assignment: CDR1 SGHTA and CDR2 FQGNSA. The CDR3 has 17 amino acids. Germline trimming cut 0 bases from V and 1 base from J; bases unmatched to any gene: 6. CDR3 protein: CASSLAQTGTSGNTIYF. CDR3 DNA: TGTGCCAGCAGCTTAGCGCAGACAGGGACGTCTGGAAACACCATATATTTT.

The chain recombines TRBV2 with TRBJ1-3; D uncertain. This CDR3 has 15 residues. Trimming took 5 bases from V and 0 from J, leaving 11 bases between them. Germline CDR1 is SNHLY and CDR2 is FYNNEI. CDR3 protein: CASSPTDYSGNTIYF. The CDR3, as DNA: TGTGCCAGCAGTCCTACAGATTACTCTGGAAACACCATATATTTT.

The gene calls are TRBV7-2 and TRBJ2-5; D might be TRBD1 (6 bases). The V and J ends lost 3 bases and 5 bases respectively, with 16 bases between them. Germline V gene lookup returns CDR1 SGHTA and CDR2 FQGNSA. The CDR3 is 15 residues long. CDR3 sequence reads: CASSFQLTGQETQYF. CDR3 sequence (DNA): TGTGCCAGCAGCTTCCAACTTACAGGGCAGGAGACCCAGTACTTC.

This chain connects TRBV6-5 to TRBJ2-5, with D maybe TRBD2 (5 bases). The CDR3 totals 14 residues. V lost 7 bases and J 5 bases, leaving 17 bases between the germline ends. The germline V gene has CDR1 MNHEY and CDR2 SVGAGI. In nucleotides, the CDR3 is TGTGCCAGCAAATCTGGTGCTAGCCTGGAGACCCAGTACTTC. It yields the protein CASKSGASLETQYF.

The gene calls are TRBV5-5 and TRBJ1-3; D remains unclear. The germline V and J ends were trimmed by 4 bases and 3 bases, with 8 bases remaining between them. CDR3 length: 13 amino acids. Germline CDR1 and CDR2: SGHKS and YYEKEE (reference sequence). Here the CDR3 reads CASSRVDGNTIYF. The CDR3 bases are TGTGCCAGCAGCCGGGTGGATGGAAACACCATATATTTT.

V gene TRBV5-6 combines with J gene TRBJ2-2, with D unresolved. CDR3 size: 16 residues. Germline V gene sequence: CDR1 SGHDT, CDR2 YYEEEE. With 0 bases removed from V and 0 bases from J, the gap between germline ends came to 9 bases. DNA for the CDR3: TGTGCCAGCAGCTTGGTCGGCCTAGCGAACACCGGGGAGCTGTTTTTT. Amino acids: CASSLVGLANTGELFF. The whole variable domain, filled in from reference TRBV5-6 and TRBJ2-2, reads DAGVTQSPTHLIKTRGQQVTLRCSPKSGHDTVSWYQQALGQGPQFIFQYYEEEERQRGNFPDRFSGHQFPNYSSELNVNALLLGDSALYLCASSLVGLANTGELFFGEGSRLTVL.

V usage is TRBV14 and J usage is TRBJ1-4; TRBD1 is a possible D gene (6 bases). Trimming took 1 base from V and 12 from J, leaving 21 bases between them. The CDR3 runs to 16 residues. Germline CDR1 and CDR2: SGHDN and FVKESK. Here the CDR3 DNA reads TGTGCCAGCAGCCAAGGAGGGGGAAGGGGCAGTGATGAACTGTTTTTT. Protein: CASSQGGGRGSDELFF. Together with reference TRBV14 and TRBJ1-4, the CDR3 gives the full variable domain: EAGVTQFPSHSVIEKGQTVTLRCDPISGHDNLYWYRRVMGKEIKFLLHFVKESKQDESGMPNNRFLAERTGGTYSTLKVQPAELEDSGVYFCASSQGGGRGSDELFFGSGTQLSVL.

The chain is built from TRBV28 and TRBJ1-6; weak D call: TRBD1 (5 bases). The germline V gene encodes CDR1 MDHEN and CDR2 SYDVKM. This CDR3 region has 19 residues. Trimming removed 2 bases from V and 6 bases from J, with 23 bases in between. The CDR3 spells CASSLLDRTLRGFNSPLHF. The CDR3 region has the DNA TGTGCCAGCAGTTTACTTGACAGAACTCTCCGGGGGTTTAATTCACCCCTCCACTTT.

This chain joins TRBV11-2 and TRBJ2-1; the D gene is possibly TRBD2 (6 bases). The CDR3 spans 13 residues. Trimming shortened V by 3 bases and J by 7 bases, and 10 bases separated the two germline ends. Germline CDR1 is SGHAT and CDR2 is FQNNGV. CDR3 region: CASSFVGGNEQFF. CDR3 DNA: TGTGCCAGCAGCTTCGTCGGGGGAAATGAGCAGTTCTTC.

The chain recombines TRBV6-5 with TRBJ1-2, with D possibly matching TRBD1 (5 bases). Trimming left V 0 bases short and J 3 bases short, with 14 bases between. Germline V gives CDR1 MNHEY, CDR2 SVGAGI. The CDR3 loop spans 16 amino acids. The CDR3 nucleotides read TGTGCCAGCAGTTACTCACTTCGGGGGGATCACTATGGCTACACCTTC. Its translation is CASSYSLRGDHYGYTF.

The V call is TRBV11-2, the J call TRBJ2-3; no firm D call. The CDR3 totals 16 residues. Germline V gives CDR1 SGHAT, CDR2 FQNNGV. Trimming took off 2 bases at V and 0 bases at J, with 12 bases between the two ends. The CDR3 region has the DNA TGTGCCAGCAGCTTATTCAACCCGTCTAGCACAGATACGCAGTATTTT. It yields the protein CASSLFNPSSTDTQYF. Combining the CDR3 with reference TRBV11-2 and TRBJ2-3 gives the whole variable domain EAGVAQSPRYKIIEKRQSVAFWCNPISGHATLYWYQQILGQGPKLLIQFQNNGVVDDSQLPKDRFSAERLKGVDSTLKIQPAKLEDSAVYLCASSLFNPSSTDTQYFGPGTRLTVL.

V usage is TRBV6-6 and J usage is TRBJ1-1; D may be TRBD1 (6 bases). The CDR3 has 14 amino acids. Trimming removed 6 bases at V and 8 bases at J, with 19 bases between. CDR1 is MNHNY, CDR2 SVGAGI, per germline (reference sequence). CDR3 amino acids: CASSPGTTLLEAFF. CDR3 nucleotides: TGTGCCAGCAGCCCCGGGACAACGCTTCTCGAAGCTTTCTTT.